The source of this TCR beta chain is a study of blood T cell repertoires in COVID-19. Profiling relied on immunoSEQ multiplex PCR, and the TCRdb table lists in-frame clones only, not all of them. The sample lists 250,000 to 350,000 clones; nearly 90% were seen once. Germline V CDR1 and CDR2: SNHLY, FYNNEI. V gave up 5 bases and J gave up 5 bases, with 16 bases separating them. This CDR3 contains 15 residues. The receptor was derived from a woman under 40 who had recovered from COVID-19. The chain has TRBV2 and TRBJ2-1, with TRBD1 as a possible D gene (6 bases). Input material: PBMCs or T cells enriched from blood (not recorded which). CDR3 nucleotide sequence: TGTGCCAGCAGTTTGAAGTCGGACAGCAACAATGAGCAGTTCTTC. Translation gives CASSLKSDSNNEQFF.